This T cell receptor (beta chain) was recorded in a study of response to subunit inactivated influenza vaccine. TCRdb recomputed calls from the RT-PCR reads with MiXCR, one row per CDR3 protein. The sample holds under 800,000 distinct CDR3 sequences; around 14% are singletons and the top ten take 6.5% to 8.5%. The ends were cut back, 0 bases at V and 4 bases at J, with 13 bases in the middle. The CDR3 is made up of 16 amino acids. Looked up from germline, CDR1 is LGHNA and CDR2 is YNFKEQ. This sequence originates from a man aged 45-60 years who received an inactivated influenza vaccine. This chain joins TRBV4-2 and TRBJ2-1; D ambiguous. This material consisted of PBMCs from blood, taken around 14 days before vaccination. The CDR3 sequence: CASSQDWSADYNEQFF. CDR3 DNA: TGTGCCAGCAGCCAAGATTGGAGCGCCGATTACAATGAGCAGTTCTTC.